Reported below is one T cell receptor (beta chain). Its antigen is still unknown. This CDR3 comprises 12 residues. Deletions cut 8 bases from V and 7 bases from J, with 15 bases between. Germline-derived CDR1 and CDR2 are SGHTA and FQGNSA. Sequenced by immunoSEQ multiplex PCR; TCRdb stores in-frame clones only, minus some. Of roughly 770,000 clones in the sample, about 96% are singletons; the top ten hold about 0.21%. This sample is part of a study of shared clonotypes between healthy human individuals. Whole-study results and caveats: How much donors shared clonotypes was expected to be affected by sequencing depth.

Naive CD8 cells lacked CD45RO, underwent positive selection for CCR7 and left out terminally differentiated effector memory CD45RA+ cells. This sequence originates from a man aged 25 to 45 in good health. Sample: naive CD8+ T cells sorted from blood. The rearrangement joins TRBV7-2 to TRBJ2-7; a weak D match, TRBD2 (5 bases). This CDR3 is CASSPGIDEQYF. In DNA, the CDR3 is TGTGCCAGCTCTCCGGGGATCGATGAGCAGTACTTC.